One and the same sample provided the 20 T cell receptor beta chains below, sequenced in a study of PD-1 blockade in classical Hodgkin lymphoma. Every patient relapsed after autologous stem cell transplantation, and brentuximab vedotin exposure varied. Sequencing used immunoSEQ multiplex PCR; TCRdb keeps in-frame clones, though not all of them. The sample contains about 36,000 clones, around 63% of which appear only once. This specimen consisted of peripheral blood mononuclear cells (PBMCs), obtained before the second cycle of nivolumab. These receptors originate from a human donor with classical Hodgkin lymphoma.

The gene calls are TRBV6-6 and TRBJ2-1; no reliable D call. This CDR3 region has 12 residues. V lost 2 bases to trimming and J lost 2 bases, with 1 base between them. Germline V gene data show CDR1 as MNHNY and CDR2 as SVGAGI (reference sequence). The CDR3, as DNA: TGTGCCAGCAGTTACCCCTACAATGAGCAGTTCTTC. Translating gives CASSYPYNEQFF.

This clone was observed a single time. The chain joins TRBV4-3 to TRBJ1-2; D is possibly TRBD1 (5 bases). CDR1 and CDR2 from the germline V gene are LGHNA and YSLEER. The V and J ends lost 1 base and 4 bases respectively, with 13 bases between them. This CDR3 region has 15 residues. The CDR3 here is CASSQATGRIYGYTF. The CDR3, as DNA: TGCGCCAGCAGCCAAGCCACAGGCCGGATCTATGGCTACACCTTC.

The genes are TRBV5-3 and TRBJ1-5; possibly TRBD1 for D (6 bases). TRBV5-3 belongs to the ORF category, with a function that is uncertain. The germline V and J ends were trimmed by 1 base and 5 bases, with 16 bases remaining between them. The CDR3 has 16 amino acids. CDR3 region: CARSLKQERGDQPQHF. CDR3 DNA sequence: TGTGCCAGAAGCTTGAAGCAGGAGAGGGGGGATCAGCCCCAGCATTTT.

CDR3 amino acids: CASRDRGNTIYF. CDR3 DNA: TGTGCCAGCCGGGACCGTGGAAACACCATATATTTT. The chain employs TRBV19 and TRBJ1-3, with TRBD1 as a possible D gene (5 bases). The CDR3 runs 12 residues. V was clipped by 9 bases and J by 3 bases, with 9 bases between them. The germline CDR1 and CDR2 sequences are LNHDA and SQIVND (reference sequence).

This clone has a handful of counts. The chain joins TRBV19 to TRBJ1-5, with D perhaps TRBD1 (5 bases). CDR1 is LNHDA, CDR2 SQIVND, per germline (reference sequence). The CDR3 has 14 amino acids. V lost 3 bases, J lost 7 bases, and 13 bases lay in between. CDR3 region: CASSILGTSQPQHF. The CDR3 bases are TGTGCCAGTAGTATCTTGGGGACCAGCCAGCCCCAGCATTTT.

The chain carries TRBV5-6 and TRBJ2-6, with D maybe TRBD2 (6 bases). Germline V gives CDR1 SGHDT, CDR2 YYEEEE. This CDR3 is 13 amino acids long. Trimming took 6 bases from V and 2 from J, leaving 6 bases between them. CDR3 in DNA: TGTGCCAGCAAGCGGGCTGGGGCCAACGTCCTGACTTTC. This translates into CASKRAGANVLTF.

The CDR3 nucleotides read TGTGCCAGCAGCTTACTACAGGGCACTGAAGCTTTCTTT. Protein sequence: CASSLLQGTEAFF. The chain joins TRBV7-3 to TRBJ1-1; perhaps TRBD1 as D (6 bases). V lost 2 bases to trimming and J lost 4 bases, with 8 bases between them. Germline lookup yields CDR1 SGHTA and CDR2 FQGTGA. The CDR3 has 13 amino acids.

In this sample, this clone turned up a few times. V is TRBV18 and J is TRBJ2-7; possibly TRBD1 for D (5 bases). Germline CDR1 is KGHSH and CDR2 is LQKENI. Trimming pared 4 bases from V and 3 bases from J, leaving 13 bases between. This CDR3 region has 14 residues. The CDR3 nucleotides are TGTGCCAGCTCACAAGGACAACTTCTCTACGAGCAGTACTTC. It encodes CASSQGQLLYEQYF.

The chain carries TRBV30 and TRBJ1-2; D might be TRBD1 (6 bases). With 2 bases removed from V and 3 bases from J, the gap between germline ends came to 16 bases. The CDR3 runs to 15 residues. CDR1 and CDR2 from the germline V gene are GTSNPN and SVGIG (reference sequence). This chain's CDR3 is CAWSPTGAPDYGYTF. CDR3 DNA sequence: TGTGCCTGGAGTCCGACAGGCGCGCCTGACTATGGCTACACCTTC.

The CDR3 sequence: CASRLQANTEAFF. The DNA for the CDR3 is TGTGCCAGCAGGTTACAGGCTAACACTGAAGCTTTCTTT. The gene calls are TRBV7-3 and TRBJ1-1, with D possibly matching TRBD1 (5 bases). The CDR3 is 13 amino acids. V shed 6 bases and J shed 2 bases, with 10 bases lying between them. Germline V gene sequence: CDR1 SGHTA, CDR2 FQGTGA. The entire variable domain, with the rest obtained from reference TRBV7-3 and TRBJ1-1, is as follows: GAGVSQTPSNKVTEKGKYVELRCDPISGHTALYWYRQSLGQGPEFLIYFQGTGAADDSGLPNDRFFAVRPEGSVSTLKIQRTERGDSAVYLCASRLQANTEAFFGQGTRLTVV.

The rearrangement uses TRBV4-2 and TRBJ2-3; tentative D call: TRBD1 (6 bases). The CDR3 extends over 16 amino acids. CDR1 is LGHNA and CDR2 is YNFKEQ in the germline V gene. Trimming took 1 base from V and 0 from J, leaving 11 bases between them. The CDR3 sequence is CASSQGLGASTDTQYF. CDR3 bases: TGTGCCAGCAGCCAAGGTTTGGGGGCCAGCACAGATACGCAGTATTTT.

This chain joins TRBV11-2 and TRBJ1-1, with TRBD1 as a possible D gene (5 bases). Germline V gives CDR1 SGHAT, CDR2 FQNNGV. Trimming pared 1 base from V and 0 bases from J, leaving 9 bases between. This CDR3 has 15 residues. The CDR3 spells CASSLGGTMNTEAFF. The CDR3 DNA reads as TGTGCCAGCAGCTTAGGGGGCACTATGAACACTGAAGCTTTCTTT.

The rearrangement uses TRBV5-1 and TRBJ2-1, with 10 bases that match TRBD1. This CDR3 spans 15 amino acids. Trimming cost V 4 bases and J 3 bases; bases outside gene matches: 4. The germline V gene encodes CDR1 SGHRS and CDR2 YFSETQ. The CDR3 loop reads CASSQGTGDYNEQFF. The CDR3 coding sequence is TGCGCCAGCAGCCAAGGGACAGGGGACTACAATGAGCAGTTCTTC.

CDR3 residues: CASSDPNQETQYF. As DNA, the CDR3 is TGCGCCAGCAGCGACCCTAATCAAGAGACCCAGTACTTC. The rearrangement uses TRBV5-1 and TRBJ2-5; no firm D call. CDR3 length: 13 residues. CDR1 is SGHRS and CDR2 is YFSETQ in the germline V gene. V was cut by 4 bases and J by 2 bases, with 9 bases left in between.

The chain couples TRBV4-3 to TRBJ1-1, with D possibly matching TRBD1 (5 bases). With 5 bases removed from V and 0 bases from J, the gap between germline ends came to 13 bases. Germline V lookup: CDR1 LGHNA, CDR2 YSLEER. The CDR3 totals 15 residues. In DNA form, the CDR3 reads TGCGCCAGCAGCATCCAGACGGGACTGAACACTGAAGCTTTCTTT. Amino acids: CASSIQTGLNTEAFF.

Only a few counts were recorded for this clone. The gene calls are TRBV7-8 and TRBJ2-7; 8 bases line up with TRBD1. The CDR3 covers 15 residues. CDR1 is SGHVS, CDR2 FQNEAQ, per germline. With V trimmed by 6 bases and J by 0 bases, 7 bases remained unmatched. CDR3 nucleotide sequence: TGTGCCAGCAGTCGCTACACAGGGGGCTCCTACGAGCAGTACTTC. Protein sequence: CASSRYTGGSYEQYF.

This clone was seen more than once but under ten times. The CDR3 here is CASSFGAGGNYGYTF. CDR3 coding DNA: TGTGCCAGCAGCTTCGGTGCGGGGGGTAACTATGGCTACACCTTC. The chain joins TRBV5-5 to TRBJ1-2, with a weak D call TRBD1 (5 bases). The CDR3 contains 15 residues. Germline-derived CDR1 and CDR2 are SGHKS and YYEKEE (reference sequence). Trimming removed 2 bases at V and 1 base at J, with 12 bases between.

The rearrangement links TRBV4-1 to TRBJ2-7, with 7 bases identical to TRBD2. The CDR3 consists of 16 residues. CDR1 and CDR2 (germline): MGHRA, YSYEKL. Trimming cost V 2 bases and J 3 bases; bases outside gene matches: 10. The DNA of the CDR3 is TGCGCCAGCAGCCAACTAAGCGGGGTGGCTATCTACGAGCAGTACTTC. Translated, it gives CASSQLSGVAIYEQYF.

This clone was counted once. This chain joins TRBV28 and TRBJ1-5; tentative D call: TRBD1 (5 bases). The CDR3 totals 14 residues. CDR1 and CDR2 (germline): MDHEN, SYDVKM. Trimming left V 2 bases short and J 5 bases short, with 10 bases between. The CDR3 here is CASSLAGEYQPQHF. The CDR3 DNA follows: TGTGCCAGCAGTTTAGCGGGGGAGTATCAGCCCCAGCATTTT.

The CDR3 protein is CACWDRGTYGYTF. The CDR3, as DNA: TGTGCCTGCTGGGACAGGGGGACCTATGGCTACACCTTC. The genes are TRBV28 and TRBJ1-2, with 11 bases matching TRBD1. The V and J ends lost 11 bases and 4 bases, in that order; junction bases with no gene match: 6. The CDR3 extends over 13 amino acids. Germline values: CDR1 MDHEN, CDR2 SYDVKM.